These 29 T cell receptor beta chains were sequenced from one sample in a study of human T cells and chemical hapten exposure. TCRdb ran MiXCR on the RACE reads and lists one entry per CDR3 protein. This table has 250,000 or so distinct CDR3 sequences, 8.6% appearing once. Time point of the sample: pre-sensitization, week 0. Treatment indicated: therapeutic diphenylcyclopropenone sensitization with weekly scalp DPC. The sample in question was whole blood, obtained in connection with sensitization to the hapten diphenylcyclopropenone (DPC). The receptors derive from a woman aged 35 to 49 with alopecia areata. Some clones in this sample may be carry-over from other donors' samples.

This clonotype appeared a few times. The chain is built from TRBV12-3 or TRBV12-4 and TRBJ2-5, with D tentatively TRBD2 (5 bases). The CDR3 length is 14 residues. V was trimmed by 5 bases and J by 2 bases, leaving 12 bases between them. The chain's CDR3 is CASSPRDKQETQYF. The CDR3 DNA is TGTGCCAGCAGTCCCCGGGATAAGCAAGAGACCCAGTACTTC.

In DNA form, the CDR3 reads TGTGCCAGCACAGGGGACTCCTACAATGAGCAGTTCTTC. Its translation: CASTGDSYNEQFF. The V call is TRBV5-4, the J call TRBJ2-1; tentative D call: TRBD1 (6 bases). Germline V gives CDR1 SGHNT, CDR2 YYREEE (reference sequence). V was shortened by 6 bases and J by 0 bases, with 7 bases between the two germline ends. This CDR3 is built from 13 residues.

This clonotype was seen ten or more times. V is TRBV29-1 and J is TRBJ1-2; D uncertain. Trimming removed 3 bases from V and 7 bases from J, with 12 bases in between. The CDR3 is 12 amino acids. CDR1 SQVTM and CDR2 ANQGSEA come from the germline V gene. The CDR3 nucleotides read TGCAGCGTTGAGTGGGTCCCCTCTGGCTACACCTTC. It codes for CSVEWVPSGYTF.

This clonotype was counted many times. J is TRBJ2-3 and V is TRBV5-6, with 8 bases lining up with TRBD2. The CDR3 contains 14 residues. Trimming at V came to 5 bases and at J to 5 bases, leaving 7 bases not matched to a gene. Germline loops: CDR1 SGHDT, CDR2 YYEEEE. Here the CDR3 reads CASRGAGGGDTQYF. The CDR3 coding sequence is TGTGCCAGCAGAGGGGCGGGGGGCGGAGATACGCAGTATTTT.

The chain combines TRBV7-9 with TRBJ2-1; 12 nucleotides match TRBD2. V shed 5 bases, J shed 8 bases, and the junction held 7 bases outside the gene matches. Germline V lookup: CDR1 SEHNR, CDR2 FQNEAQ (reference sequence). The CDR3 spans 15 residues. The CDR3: CASSGLAGGPDEQFF. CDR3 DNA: TGTGCCAGCAGCGGTCTAGCGGGAGGGCCGGATGAGCAGTTCTTC. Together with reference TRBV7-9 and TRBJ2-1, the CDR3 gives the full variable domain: DTGVSQNPRHKITKRGQNVTFRCDPISEHNRLYWYRQTLGQGPEFLTYFQNEAQLEKSRLLSDRFSAERPKGSFSTLEIQRTEQGDSAMYLCASSGLAGGPDEQFFGPGTRLTVL.

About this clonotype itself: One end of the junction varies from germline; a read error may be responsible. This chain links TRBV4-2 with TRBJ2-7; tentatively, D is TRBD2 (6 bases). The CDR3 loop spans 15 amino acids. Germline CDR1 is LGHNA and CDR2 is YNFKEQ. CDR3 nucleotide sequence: TGTGCCAGCAGCCAAGCCGCTGGCGGGGCCTACGAGCAGCACTTC. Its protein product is CASSQAAGGAYEQHF.

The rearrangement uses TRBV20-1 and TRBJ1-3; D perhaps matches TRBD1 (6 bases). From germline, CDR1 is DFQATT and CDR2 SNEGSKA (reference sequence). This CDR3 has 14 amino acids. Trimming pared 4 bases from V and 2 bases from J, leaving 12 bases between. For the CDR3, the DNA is TGCAGTGCTACACGACAGGCGACTGGAAACACCATATATTTT. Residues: CSATRQATGNTIYF.

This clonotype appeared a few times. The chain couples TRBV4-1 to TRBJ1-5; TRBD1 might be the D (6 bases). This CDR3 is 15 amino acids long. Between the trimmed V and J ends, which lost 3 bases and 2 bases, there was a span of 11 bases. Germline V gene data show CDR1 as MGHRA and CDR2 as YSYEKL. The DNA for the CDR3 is TGCGCCAGCAGCCAGTGGACAGCCGGCAATCAGCCCCAGCATTTT. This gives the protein CASSQWTAGNQPQHF.

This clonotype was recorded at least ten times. CDR3 protein: CASRAFLFEMGDRTEAFF. CDR3 DNA sequence: TGTGCCAGCAGGGCCTTTCTATTCGAGATGGGGGATCGGACTGAAGCTTTCTTT. This chain uses TRBV12-3 or TRBV12-4 with TRBJ1-1, with D tentatively TRBD1 (5 bases). V lost 6 bases and J lost 5, with 28 bases in between. The CDR3 totals 18 residues.

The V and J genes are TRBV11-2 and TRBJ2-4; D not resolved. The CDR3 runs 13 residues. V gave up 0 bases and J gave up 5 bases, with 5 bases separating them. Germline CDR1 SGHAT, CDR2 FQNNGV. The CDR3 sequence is CASSLEPQNIQYF. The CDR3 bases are TGTGCCAGCAGCTTAGAACCACAAAACATTCAGTACTTC.

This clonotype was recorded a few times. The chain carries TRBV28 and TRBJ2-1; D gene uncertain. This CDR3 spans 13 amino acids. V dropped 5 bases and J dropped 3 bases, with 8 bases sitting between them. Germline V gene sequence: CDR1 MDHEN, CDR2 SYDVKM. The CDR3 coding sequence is TGTGCCAGCAGTCCGGCGGACTACAATGAGCAGTTCTTC. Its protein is CASSPADYNEQFF.

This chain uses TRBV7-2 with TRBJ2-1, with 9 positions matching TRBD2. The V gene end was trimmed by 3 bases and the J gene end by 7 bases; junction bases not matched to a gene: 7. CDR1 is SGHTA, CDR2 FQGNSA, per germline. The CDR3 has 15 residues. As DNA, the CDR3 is TGTGCCAGCAGCTTTTCGCTAGCGGGGTATAATGAGCAGTTCTTC. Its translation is CASSFSLAGYNEQFF.

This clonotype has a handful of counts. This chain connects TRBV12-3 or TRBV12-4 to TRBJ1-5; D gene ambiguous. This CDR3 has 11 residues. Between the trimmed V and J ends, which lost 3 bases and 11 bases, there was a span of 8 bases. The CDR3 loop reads CASSFSWTQHF. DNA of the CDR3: TGTGCCAGCAGTTTCTCTTGGACCCAGCATTTT.

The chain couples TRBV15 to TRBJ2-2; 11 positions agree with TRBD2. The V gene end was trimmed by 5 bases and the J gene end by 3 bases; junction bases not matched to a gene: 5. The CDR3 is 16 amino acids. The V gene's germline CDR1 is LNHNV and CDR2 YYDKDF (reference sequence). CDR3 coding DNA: TGTGCCACCAGCCCCCGACTAGCGGGACACACCGGGGAGCTGTTTTTT. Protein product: CATSPRLAGHTGELFF.

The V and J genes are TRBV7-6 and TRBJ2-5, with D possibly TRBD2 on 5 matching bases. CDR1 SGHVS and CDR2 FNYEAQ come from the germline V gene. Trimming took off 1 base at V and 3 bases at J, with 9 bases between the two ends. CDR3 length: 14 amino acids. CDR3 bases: TGTGCCAGCAGCTTAGTACAGCGGAAAGAGACCCAGTACTTC. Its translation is CASSLVQRKETQYF. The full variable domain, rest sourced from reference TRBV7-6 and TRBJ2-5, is GAGVSQSPRYKVTKRGQDVALRCDPISGHVSLYWYRQALGQGPEFLTYFNYEAQQDKSGLPNDRFSAERPEGSISTLTIQRTEQRDSAMYRCASSLVQRKETQYFGPGTRLLVL.

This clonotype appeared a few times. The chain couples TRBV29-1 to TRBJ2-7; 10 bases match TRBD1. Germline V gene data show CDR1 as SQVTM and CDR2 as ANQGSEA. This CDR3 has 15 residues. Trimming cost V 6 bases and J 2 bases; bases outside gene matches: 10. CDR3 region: CSVIARGTGAYEQYF. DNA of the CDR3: TGCAGCGTGATTGCTAGGGGGACAGGGGCCTACGAGCAGTACTTC.

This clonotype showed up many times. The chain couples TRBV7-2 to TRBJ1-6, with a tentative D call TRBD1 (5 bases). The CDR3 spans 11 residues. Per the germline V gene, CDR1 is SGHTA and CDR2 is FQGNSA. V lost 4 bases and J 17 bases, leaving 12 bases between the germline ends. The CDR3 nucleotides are TGTGCCAGCAGCTCCCGGGACCTGGTCCACTTT. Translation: CASSSRDLVHF.

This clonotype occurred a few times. CDR3 nucleotides: TGTGCCAGCGTGGTTGTAGGGACAGGGGCCCTTCAAGGCGGCGAGCAGTACTTC. This encodes CASVVVGTGALQGGEQYF. This chain joins TRBV2 and TRBJ2-7, with 10 nucleotides matching TRBD1. Germline lookup yields CDR1 SNHLY and CDR2 FYNNEI. The CDR3 spans 18 residues. Trimming cost V 8 bases and J 6 bases; bases outside gene matches: 22.

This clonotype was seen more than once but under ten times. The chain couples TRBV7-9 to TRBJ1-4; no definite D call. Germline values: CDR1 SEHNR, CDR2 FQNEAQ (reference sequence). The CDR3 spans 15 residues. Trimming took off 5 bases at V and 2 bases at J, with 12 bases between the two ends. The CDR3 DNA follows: TGTGCCAGCAGCCACGACCGGCTCACTAATGAAAAACTGTTTTTT. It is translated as CASSHDRLTNEKLFF.

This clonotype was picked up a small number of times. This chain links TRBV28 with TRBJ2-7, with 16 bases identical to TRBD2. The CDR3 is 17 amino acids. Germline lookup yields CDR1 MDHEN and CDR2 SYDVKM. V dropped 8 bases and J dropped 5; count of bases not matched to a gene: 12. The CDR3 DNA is TGTGCCAGCTGCCCTTGGGGACTAGCGGGAGGGCCTGACGAGCAGTACTTC. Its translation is CASCPWGLAGGPDEQYF.

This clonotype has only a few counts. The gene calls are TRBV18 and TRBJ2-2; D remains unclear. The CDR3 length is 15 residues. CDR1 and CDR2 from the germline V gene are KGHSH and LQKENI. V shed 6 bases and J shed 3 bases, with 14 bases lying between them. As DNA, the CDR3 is TGTGCCAGCTCCCCCCTTCCAGGTGACACCGGGGAGCTGTTTTTT. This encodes CASSPLPGDTGELFF.

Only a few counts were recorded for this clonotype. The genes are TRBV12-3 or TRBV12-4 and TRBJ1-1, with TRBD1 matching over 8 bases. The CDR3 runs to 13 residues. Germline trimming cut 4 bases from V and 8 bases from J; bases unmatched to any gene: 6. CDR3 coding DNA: TGTGCCAGCAGTTCCACAGGGGGGGAGGAAGCTTTCTTT. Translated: CASSSTGGEEAFF.

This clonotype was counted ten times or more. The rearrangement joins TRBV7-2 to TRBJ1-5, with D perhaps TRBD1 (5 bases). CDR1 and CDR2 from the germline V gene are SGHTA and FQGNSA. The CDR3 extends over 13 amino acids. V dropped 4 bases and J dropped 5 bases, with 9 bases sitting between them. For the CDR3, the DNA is TGTGCCAGCAGCTCCAGGGCCGATCAGCCCCAGCATTTT. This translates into CASSSRADQPQHF.

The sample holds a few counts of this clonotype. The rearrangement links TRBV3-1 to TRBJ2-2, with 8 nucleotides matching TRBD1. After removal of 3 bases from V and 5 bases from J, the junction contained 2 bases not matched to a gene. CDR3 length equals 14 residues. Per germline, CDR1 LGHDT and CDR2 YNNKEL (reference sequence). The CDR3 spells CASSQWTGTGELFF. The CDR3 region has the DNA TGTGCCAGCAGCCAGTGGACAGGGACCGGGGAGCTGTTTTTT. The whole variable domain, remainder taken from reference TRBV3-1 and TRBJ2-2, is DTAVSQTPKYLVTQMGNDKSIKCEQNLGHDTMYWYKQDSKKFLKIMFSYNNKELIINETVPNRFSPKSPDKAHLNLHINSLELGDSAVYFCASSQWTGTGELFFGEGSRLTVL.

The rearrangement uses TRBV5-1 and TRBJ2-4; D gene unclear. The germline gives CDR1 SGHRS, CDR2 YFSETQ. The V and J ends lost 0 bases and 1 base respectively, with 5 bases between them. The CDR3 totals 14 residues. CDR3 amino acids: CASSLEYAKNIQYF. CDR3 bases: TGCGCCAGCAGCTTGGAGTATGCCAAAAACATTCAGTACTTC.

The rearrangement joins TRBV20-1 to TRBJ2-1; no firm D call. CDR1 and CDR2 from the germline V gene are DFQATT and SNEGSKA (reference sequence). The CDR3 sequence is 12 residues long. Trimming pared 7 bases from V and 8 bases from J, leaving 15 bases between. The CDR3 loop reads CSVKVSLDEQFF. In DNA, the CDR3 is TGCAGTGTCAAGGTATCCCTCGATGAGCAGTTCTTC.

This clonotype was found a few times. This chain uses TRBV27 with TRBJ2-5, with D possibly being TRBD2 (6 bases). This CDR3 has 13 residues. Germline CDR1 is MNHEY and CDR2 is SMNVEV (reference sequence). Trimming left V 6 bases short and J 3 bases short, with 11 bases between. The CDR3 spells CASRASAKETQYF. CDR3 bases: TGTGCCAGCAGGGCTAGCGCTAAAGAGACCCAGTACTTC.

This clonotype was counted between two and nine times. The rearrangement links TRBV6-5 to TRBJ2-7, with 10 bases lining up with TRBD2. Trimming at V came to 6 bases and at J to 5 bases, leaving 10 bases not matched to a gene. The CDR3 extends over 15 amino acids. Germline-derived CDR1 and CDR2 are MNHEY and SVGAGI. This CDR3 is CASSLWGAGGHEQYF. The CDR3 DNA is TGTGCCAGCAGCCTGTGGGGAGCGGGAGGGCACGAGCAGTACTTC.

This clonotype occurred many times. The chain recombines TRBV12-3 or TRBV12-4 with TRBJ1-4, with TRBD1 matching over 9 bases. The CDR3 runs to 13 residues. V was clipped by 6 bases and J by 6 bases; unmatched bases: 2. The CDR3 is CASRGQGDEKLFF. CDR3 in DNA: TGTGCCAGCAGGGGACAGGGCGATGAAAAACTGTTTTTT.